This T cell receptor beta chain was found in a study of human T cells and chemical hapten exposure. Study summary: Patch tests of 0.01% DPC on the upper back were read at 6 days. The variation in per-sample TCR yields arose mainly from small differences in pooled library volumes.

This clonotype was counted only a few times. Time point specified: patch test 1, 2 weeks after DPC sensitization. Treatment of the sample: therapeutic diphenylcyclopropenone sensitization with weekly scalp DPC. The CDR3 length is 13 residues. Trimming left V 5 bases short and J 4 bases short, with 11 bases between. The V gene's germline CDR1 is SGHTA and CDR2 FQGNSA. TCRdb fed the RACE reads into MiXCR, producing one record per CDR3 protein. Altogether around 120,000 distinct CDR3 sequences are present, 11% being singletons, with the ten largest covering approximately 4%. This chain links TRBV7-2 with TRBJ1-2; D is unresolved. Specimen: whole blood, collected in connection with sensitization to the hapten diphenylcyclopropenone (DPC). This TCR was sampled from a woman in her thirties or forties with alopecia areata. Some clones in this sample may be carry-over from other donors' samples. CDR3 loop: CASSPRTIYGYTF. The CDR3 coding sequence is TGTGCCAGCAGCCCACGTACCATCTATGGCTACACCTTC.